The T cell receptor (beta chain) under discussion was sequenced for a study of control samples from healthy donors and cancer patients. V was clipped by 3 bases and J by 5 bases, with 5 bases between them. The CDR3 length is 13 residues. CDR1 is MNHEY, CDR2 SMNVEV, per germline (reference sequence). Only in-frame clones appear in the TCRdb table, and some are missing; sequencing was by immunoSEQ multiplex PCR. The top ten clones hold around 21% of a sample with about 89,000 clones, roughly 86% of them seen once. Source material: blood. This sequence originates from a man aged 30 to 39 in good health. The gene calls are TRBV27 and TRBJ1-6; D remains unclear. This CDR3 is CASSFRHNSPLHF. The CDR3 DNA reads as TGTGCCAGCAGTTTCCGCCATAATTCACCCCTCCACTTT.